Listed here are 22 T cell receptor beta chains from one sample, sequenced in a study of cytomegalovirus exposure and HLA in healthy donors. In the PCR, 60 Vbeta and 13 Jbeta primers were used. The protocol was immunoSEQ multiplex PCR, while the TCRdb copy is restricted to in-frame clones and leaves out a portion. The sample lists roughly 150,000 clones, around 80% occurring once. Sequenced sample: PBMCs. All receptors derive from a boy between 2 and 10 years old in good health and CMV-seronegative.

The V call is TRBV6-1, the J call TRBJ2-7; TRBD1 matches 7 bases. V lost 6 bases to trimming and J lost 6 bases; unmatched junction nucleotides: 5. Per the germline V gene, CDR1 is MNHNS and CDR2 is SASEGT. The CDR3 is 12 residues long. The CDR3 nucleotides read TGTGCCAGCAGCCGACAGGGAACCGAGCAGTACGTC. This encodes CASSRQGTEQYV.

V usage is TRBV19 and J usage is TRBJ1-2; D unclear. Germline CDR1 LNHDA, CDR2 SQIVND (reference sequence). The CDR3 has 17 amino acids. V lost 2 bases and J lost 5, with 21 bases in between. CDR3 sequence (DNA): TGTGCCAGTAGTATATCCGAAGAGAGGTTGCGGTCATATGGCTACACCTTC. This gives the protein CASSISEERLRSYGYTF.

This clone turned up a few times. The chain employs TRBV6-6 and TRBJ2-3; D is ambiguous. Germline V gene sequence: CDR1 MNHNY, CDR2 SVGAGI (reference sequence). Trimming took off 5 bases at V and 6 bases at J, with 12 bases between the two ends. The CDR3 is made up of 13 amino acids. For the CDR3, the DNA is TGTGCCAGCAGTCTCCCTTTCCTGGATACGCAGTATTTT. This translates into CASSLPFLDTQYF.

The J gene is TRBJ2-1, the V gene TRBV7-2; 8 positions match TRBD2. V lost 7 bases, J lost 9 bases, and 11 bases stayed unmatched. Germline V gene data show CDR1 as SGHTA and CDR2 as FQGNSA. The CDR3 spans 14 residues. The CDR3 region has the DNA TGTGCCAGCACTCTAAGCGGGAGTTTTAGTGAGCAGTTCTTC. Residues: CASTLSGSFSEQFF.

The chain links TRBV10-3 to TRBJ2-3; 13 bases fit TRBD2. Looked up from germline, CDR1 is ENHRY and CDR2 is SYGVKD. With 6 bases clipped from V and 4 bases from J, the junction kept 7 bases outside the gene matches. The CDR3 extends over 16 amino acids. For the CDR3, the DNA is TGTGCCATCAGCCCCGGGACTAGCGGGACTGCAGATACGCAGTATTTT. Residues: CAISPGTSGTADTQYF.

The rearrangement joins TRBV27 to TRBJ2-2; D is possibly TRBD1 (5 bases). This CDR3 spans 17 amino acids. Germline CDR1 is MNHEY and CDR2 is SMNVEV (reference sequence). V lost 7 bases and J lost 2, with 20 bases in between. The CDR3 region has the DNA TGTGCCAGCAATCAGGGCAGGATCTTACCCAACACCGGGGAGCTGTTTTTT. Its protein product is CASNQGRILPNTGELFF.

The chain combines TRBV7-2 with TRBJ2-3; a possible D gene is TRBD2 (6 bases). Germline CDR1 SGHTA, CDR2 FQGNSA. V shed 1 base and J shed 6 bases, with 11 bases lying between them. The CDR3 covers 14 residues. The CDR3 reads CASSLGSGRDTQYF. The CDR3, as DNA: TGTGCCAGCAGCTTAGGATCAGGGAGGGATACGCAGTATTTT.

This rearrangement joins TRBV9 to TRBJ1-3, with 8 nucleotides matching TRBD1. Per germline, CDR1 SGDLS and CDR2 YYNGEE. V was clipped by 4 bases and J by 2 bases; unmatched bases: 5. The CDR3 has 15 amino acids. This CDR3 is CASSLTGGPGNTIYF. The CDR3 bases are TGTGCCAGCAGCCTAACAGGGGGACCTGGAAACACCATATATTTT.

This chain uses TRBV10-2 with TRBJ2-7; 7 bases match TRBD1. The V and J ends lost 3 bases and 1 base, in that order; junction bases with no gene match: 6. CDR1 and CDR2 (germline): WSHSY, SAAADI. The CDR3 consists of 15 residues. This CDR3 reads CASSDLRTGSYEQYV. The CDR3 nucleotides read TGCGCCAGCAGTGATCTTAGGACAGGATCCTACGAGCAGTACGTC.

The V gene is TRBV6-1, the J gene TRBJ1-6; TRBD1 is a possible D gene (6 bases). Germline V gene sequence: CDR1 MNHNS, CDR2 SASEGT. The CDR3 covers 15 residues. The germline V and J ends were trimmed by 0 bases and 6 bases, with 9 bases remaining between them. The CDR3 DNA reads TGTGCCAGCAGTGAAGCGCGGACAGTTAATTCACCCCTCCACTTT. This codes for CASSEARTVNSPLHF.

The chain uses TRBV4-2 and TRBJ2-2; weak D call: TRBD2 (5 bases). V was cut by 0 bases and J by 6 bases, with 11 bases left in between. The CDR3 is 15 residues long. Germline V gene lookup returns CDR1 LGHNA and CDR2 YNFKEQ. Written as DNA, the CDR3 is TGTGCCAGCAGCCAAGACTTTAGCGCTCCCGGGGAGCTGTTTTTT. Translating it yields CASSQDFSAPGELFF.

The J gene is TRBJ2-7, the V gene TRBV28; 8 bases are a match to TRBD2. The V gene's germline CDR1 is MDHEN and CDR2 SYDVKM. V was pared by 2 bases and J by 5 bases, with 17 bases of the junction left unmatched. The CDR3 is 18 residues long. The CDR3 DNA is TGTGCCAGCAGTTTAACTCGGACGGGAGGGGACCCCTGGGACGAGCAGTACTTC. Amino acids: CASSLTRTGGDPWDEQYF.

This sequence joins TRBV29-1 and TRBJ2-3, with 16 bases matching TRBD2. V lost 6 bases, J lost 0 bases, and 6 bases stayed unmatched. CDR3 length: 17 residues. Germline assignment: CDR1 SQVTM and CDR2 ANQGSEA. This CDR3 reads CSVLGTSGGDSTDTQYF. CDR3 nucleotides: TGCAGCGTCCTCGGGACTAGCGGGGGGGACAGCACAGATACGCAGTATTTT.

The gene calls are TRBV5-1 and TRBJ1-1; 7 bases are shared with TRBD1. The germline V gene encodes CDR1 SGHRS and CDR2 YFSETQ. The CDR3 runs 14 residues. Germline trimming cut 5 bases from V and 11 bases from J; bases unmatched to any gene: 15. CDR3 protein: CASRRDSLTPEAFF. As DNA, the CDR3 is TGCGCCAGCAGAAGGGACAGCCTTACCCCCGAGGCTTTCTTT.

The chain uses TRBV10-3 and TRBJ2-3; no definite D call. Germline V gives CDR1 ENHRY, CDR2 SYGVKD. The CDR3 extends over 13 amino acids. V lost 6 bases to trimming and J lost 2 bases, with 9 bases between them. Here the CDR3 DNA reads TGTGCCATCAGACGAGTTATCACAGATACGCAGTATTTT. Translation gives CAIRRVITDTQYF.

The chain combines TRBV7-6 with TRBJ2-1, with 7 bases fitting TRBD2. V lost 5 bases, J lost 2 bases, and 9 bases stayed unmatched. This CDR3 comprises 16 residues. Germline V lookup: CDR1 SGHVS, CDR2 FNYEAQ. CDR3 DNA sequence: TGTGCCAGCAGCCTTGGGGGGGACTCCACCTACAATGAGCAGTTCTTC. As protein: CASSLGGDSTYNEQFF.

This chain uses TRBV7-9 with TRBJ2-7; D is perhaps TRBD1 (7 bases). The CDR3 contains 14 residues. CDR1 is SEHNR and CDR2 is FQNEAQ in the germline V gene (reference sequence). The V end was cut by 5 bases, the J end by 2 bases, with 13 bases between. The CDR3: CASSGGGSPYEQYF. Here the CDR3 DNA reads TGTGCCAGCAGCGGAGGGGGCTCCCCCTACGAGCAGTACTTC.

The sample holds a few counts of this clone. This chain joins TRBV6-1 and TRBJ1-2; D ambiguous. Germline values: CDR1 MNHNS, CDR2 SASEGT. The germline V and J ends were trimmed by 4 bases and 4 bases, with 10 bases remaining between them. This CDR3 has 13 amino acids. CDR3 protein: CASSAAEIYGYTF. The DNA for the CDR3 is TGTGCCAGCAGTGCAGCAGAGATCTATGGCTACACCTTC.

The chain joins TRBV4-1 to TRBJ2-3, with D maybe TRBD2 (5 bases). V was shortened by 1 base and J by 3 bases, with 8 bases between the two germline ends. The CDR3 covers 14 residues. CDR1 is MGHRA, CDR2 YSYEKL, per germline. The CDR3 spells CASSQGSGTDTQYF. DNA of the CDR3: TGCGCCAGCAGCCAAGGTTCGGGGACAGATACGCAGTATTTT.

This clone was counted a few times. The J gene is TRBJ2-1, the V gene TRBV5-1, with 10 bases that match TRBD2. Unmatched junction bases numbered 8, after V lost 7 bases and J lost 7 bases. CDR1 is SGHRS, CDR2 YFSETQ, per germline. CDR3 length: 14 residues. The CDR3 sequence is CASGPSGGRNEQFF. In nucleotides, the CDR3 is TGCGCCAGCGGCCCTAGCGGGGGACGTAATGAGCAGTTCTTC. The whole variable domain, remainder taken from reference TRBV5-1 and TRBJ2-1, is KAGVTQTPRYLIKTRGQQVTLSCSPISGHRSVSWYQQTPGQGLQFLFEYFSETQRNKGNFPGRFSGRQFSNSRSEMNVSTLELGDSALYLCASGPSGGRNEQFFGPGTRLTVL.

The chain couples TRBV7-2 to TRBJ2-3, with 8 bases identical to TRBD2. The V segment lost 7 bases and the J segment 1 base; nucleotides outside the gene matches: 7. Germline loops: CDR1 SGHTA, CDR2 FQGNSA. This CDR3 has 15 residues. As DNA, the CDR3 is TGTGCCAGCACCTACATGCGGGGGGGCACAGATACGCAGTATTTT. Translating gives CASTYMRGGTDTQYF.

The chain joins TRBV6-1 to TRBJ2-5; no definite D call. Deletions cut 6 bases from V and 4 bases from J, with 18 bases between. Germline loops: CDR1 MNHNS, CDR2 SASEGT. The CDR3 spans 15 residues. CDR3 nucleotides: TGTGCCAGCAGCTCAGTAGGCACCCGCGGAGAGACCCAGTACTTC. Translated: CASSSVGTRGETQYF.